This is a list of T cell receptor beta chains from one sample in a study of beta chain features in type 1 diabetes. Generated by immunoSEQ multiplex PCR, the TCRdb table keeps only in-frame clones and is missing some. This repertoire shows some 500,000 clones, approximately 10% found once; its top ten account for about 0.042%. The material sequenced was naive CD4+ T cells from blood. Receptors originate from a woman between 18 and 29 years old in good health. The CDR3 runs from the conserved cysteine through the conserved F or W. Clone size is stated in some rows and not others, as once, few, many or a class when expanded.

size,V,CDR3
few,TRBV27,CASSLFSQSDTQYF
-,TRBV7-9,CASSFQGSGNTIYF
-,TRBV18,CASSPRTANTEAFF
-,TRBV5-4,CASSSDRDQPQHF
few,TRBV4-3,CASSQEPGKAFGANVLTF
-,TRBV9,CASSVAGAEEKLFF
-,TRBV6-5,CASNLGVNTEAFF
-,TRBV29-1,CSARLAGGETQYF
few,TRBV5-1,CASSLPPLSGLAGKGQFF
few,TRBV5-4,CASSLAMGQANTEAFF
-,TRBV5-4,CASSAPLRQGHNGYTF
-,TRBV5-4,CASSGASQGYEQYF
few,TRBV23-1,CASSQSKILAGDNEQFF